A single sample gave rise to the 8 T cell receptor beta chains below, sequenced in a study of OX40 agonist ivuxolimab in advanced cancers. The library was produced with the immunoSEQ multiplex PCR assay. Entries here come from immuneACCESS through TCRdb and include only in-frame sequences with V and J called. Some clones fail to appear in such tables; in the studies checked, an unresolved V gene covers under half of the shortfall, and the cause of the remainder is unknown. Across this sample there are about 36,000 clones, with around 73% seen only once. The biggest ten clones account for roughly 23% of the sample. This specimen consisted of CD4+ or CD8+ T cells sorted from blood, obtained in a trial of the OX40 agonist ivuxolimab. Receptors were obtained from an adult with an advanced solid tumor such as melanoma, head and neck, liver or kidney cancer.

The count of this clone is one. The J gene is TRBJ2-1, the V gene TRBV27; 14 positions agree with TRBD2. V shed 5 bases, J shed 0 bases, and the junction held 15 bases outside the gene matches. CDR1 is MNHEY, CDR2 SMNVEV, per germline (reference sequence). This CDR3 is built from 21 residues. The CDR3 reads CASSPNGHRTSGRSSYNEQFF. The CDR3 region has the DNA TGTGCCAGCAGTCCTAATGGGCATCGGACTAGCGGGAGGAGCTCCTACAATGAGCAGTTCTTC.

The rearrangement links TRBV28 to TRBJ2-5; D uncertain. Germline V CDR1 and CDR2: MDHEN, SYDVKM. The CDR3 covers 16 residues. Between the trimmed V and J ends, which lost 2 bases and 0 bases, there was a span of 13 bases. The CDR3 DNA sequence: TGTGCCAGCAGTTTAACCCTAGAACTTCACCAAGAGACCCAGTACTTC. Translating gives CASSLTLELHQETQYF.

The chain carries TRBV27 and TRBJ2-1; 7 nucleotides line up with TRBD1. In germline, CDR1 is MNHEY, CDR2 SMNVEV (reference sequence). The CDR3 extends over 12 amino acids. Unmatched junction bases numbered 7, after V lost 5 bases and J lost 12 bases. In nucleotides, the CDR3 is TGTGCCAGCAGTAATTTCAGGGGGTCGCAGTTCTTC. Protein: CASSNFRGSQFF.

J is TRBJ2-7 and V is TRBV15; D is tentatively TRBD1 or TRBD2 (5 bases each). The CDR3 spans 15 residues. Germline-derived CDR1 and CDR2 are LNHNV and YYDKDF (reference sequence). V gave up 0 bases and J gave up 2 bases, with 11 bases separating them. The CDR3 DNA is TGTGCCACCAGCAGAGATTGGGACGGTACCTACGAGCAGTACTTC. Translation gives CATSRDWDGTYEQYF.

This chain's CDR3 is CASSLFWGDRENTEAFF. CDR3 sequence (DNA): TGTGCCAGCAGTTTATTTTGGGGGGACAGAGAGAACACTGAAGCTTTCTTT. The chain couples TRBV27 to TRBJ1-1; 7 positions match TRBD1. V dropped 1 base and J dropped 1; count of bases not matched to a gene: 9. CDR1 and CDR2 (germline): MNHEY, SMNVEV (reference sequence). The CDR3 spans 17 residues.

This rearrangement joins TRBV18 to TRBJ1-2; 10 nucleotides match TRBD1. This CDR3 has 15 amino acids. CDR1 and CDR2 (germline): KGHSH, LQKENI. The ends lost 4 bases at V and 3 bases at J; junction bases unmatched: 5. For the CDR3, the DNA is TGTGCCAGCTCACGATACGACAGGGGGCACTATGGCTACACCTTC. Its translation is CASSRYDRGHYGYTF.

The chain joins TRBV2 to TRBJ2-1, with 11 bases lining up with TRBD2. The CDR3 extends over 13 amino acids. Germline values: CDR1 SNHLY, CDR2 FYNNEI. Trimming cost V 6 bases and J 10 bases; bases outside gene matches: 5. CDR3: CASRVTSGVEQFF. In DNA, the CDR3 is TGTGCCAGCAGAGTGACTAGCGGGGTGGAGCAGTTCTTC. Drawing the rest from reference TRBV2 and TRBJ2-1, the complete variable domain is EPEVTQTPSHQVTQMGQEVILRCVPISNHLYFYWYRQILGQKVEFLVSFYNNEISEKSEIFDDQFSVERPDGSNFTLKIRSTKLEDSAMYFCASRVTSGVEQFFGPGTRLTVL.

The chain carries TRBV2 and TRBJ1-4; D not resolved. V gave up 3 bases and J gave up 8 bases, with 10 bases separating them. The CDR3 totals 13 residues. From germline, CDR1 is SNHLY and CDR2 FYNNEI. The CDR3 DNA follows: TGTGCCAGCAGTGATGGTGCGGCCGAAAAACTGTTTTTT. This translates into CASSDGAAEKLFF. The entire variable domain, with the rest obtained from reference TRBV2 and TRBJ1-4, is as follows: EPEVTQTPSHQVTQMGQEVILRCVPISNHLYFYWYRQILGQKVEFLVSFYNNEISEKSEIFDDQFSVERPDGSNFTLKIRSTKLEDSAMYFCASSDGAAEKLFFGSGTQLSVL.